A selection of T cell receptor beta chains follows, all from one sample in a study of beta chain features in type 1 diabetes. Sequencing used immunoSEQ multiplex PCR; TCRdb keeps in-frame clones, though not all of them. The sample lists 150,000 to 200,000 clones; less than 15% were seen once. The specimen sequenced was central memory CD4+ T cells from blood. Receptors were obtained from a woman aged 18-29 years in good health. Both conserved end residues are part of each CDR3.

TRBV28 CATLGVGLANYEQYF
TRBV18 CASSHRQLMNTEAFF
TRBV28 CASSFPPSHNEQFF
TRBV2 CASGGDSGYQETQYF
TRBV7-2 CASSLGTVDEQFF
TRBV4-2 CASSQEPSGGSNEQFF
TRBV28 CASNIGQRPRGYTF
TRBV13 CASSRNRANTGELFF
TRBV7-2 CASSWGLAGLANTGELFF
TRBV2 CASSPERGNYGYTF
TRBV30 CAWMQGSYEQYF
TRBV5-1 CASSSETASQQYF
TRBV7-9 CASSLTRGYEQYF
TRBV7-2 CASSDPGLGSSYEQYF
TRBV18 CASSRNRPTTNEKLFF
TRBV13 CASSPLPGSSYNEQFF
TRBV18 CASSPDRDQPQHF
TRBV30 CALSVGPTNEKLFF
TRBV27 CASSRAGDFRNEQFF
TRBV10-3 CAIARRDRNTDTQYF
TRBV9 CASSALRGVPTDTQYF
TRBV5-1 CASSKGTLEETQYF
TRBV5-1 CASSFQGNEQYF